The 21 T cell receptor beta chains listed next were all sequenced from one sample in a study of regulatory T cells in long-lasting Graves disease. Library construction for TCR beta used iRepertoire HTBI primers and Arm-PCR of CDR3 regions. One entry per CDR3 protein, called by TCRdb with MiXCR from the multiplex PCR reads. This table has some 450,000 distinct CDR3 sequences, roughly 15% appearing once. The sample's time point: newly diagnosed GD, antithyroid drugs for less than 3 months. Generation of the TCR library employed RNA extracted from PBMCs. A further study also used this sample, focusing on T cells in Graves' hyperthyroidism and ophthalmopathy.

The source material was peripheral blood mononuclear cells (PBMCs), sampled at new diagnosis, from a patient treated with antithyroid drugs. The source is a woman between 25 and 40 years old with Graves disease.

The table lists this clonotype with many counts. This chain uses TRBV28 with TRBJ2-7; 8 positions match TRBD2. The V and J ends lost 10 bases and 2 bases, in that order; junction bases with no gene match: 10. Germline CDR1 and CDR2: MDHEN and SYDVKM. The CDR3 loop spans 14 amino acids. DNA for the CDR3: TGTGCCACCCGGGAGGGAGGGGGACCCTACGAGCAGTACTTC. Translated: CATREGGGPYEQYF.

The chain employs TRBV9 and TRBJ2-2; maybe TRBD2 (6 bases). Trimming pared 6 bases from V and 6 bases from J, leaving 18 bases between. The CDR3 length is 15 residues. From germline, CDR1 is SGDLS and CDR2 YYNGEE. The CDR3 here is CASTPRLGDPGELFF. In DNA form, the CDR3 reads TGTGCCAGCACCCCGCGACTAGGAGACCCCGGGGAGCTGTTTTTT.

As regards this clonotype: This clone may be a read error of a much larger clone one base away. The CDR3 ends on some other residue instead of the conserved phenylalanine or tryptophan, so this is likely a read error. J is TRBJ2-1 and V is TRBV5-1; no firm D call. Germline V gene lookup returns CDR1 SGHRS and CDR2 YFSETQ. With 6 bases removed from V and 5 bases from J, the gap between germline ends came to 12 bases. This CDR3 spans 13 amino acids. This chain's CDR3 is CASTPILNNEQFS. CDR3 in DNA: TGCGCCAGCACCCCGATCCTGAACAATGAGCAGTTCTCC.

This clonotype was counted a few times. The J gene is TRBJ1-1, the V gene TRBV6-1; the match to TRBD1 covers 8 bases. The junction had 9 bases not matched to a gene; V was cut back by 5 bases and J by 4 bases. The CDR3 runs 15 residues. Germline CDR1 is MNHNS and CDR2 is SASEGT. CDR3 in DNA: TGTGCCAGCAGTCCAGGGGGCCCGGGGCGCACTGAAGCTTTCTTT. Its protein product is CASSPGGPGRTEAFF.

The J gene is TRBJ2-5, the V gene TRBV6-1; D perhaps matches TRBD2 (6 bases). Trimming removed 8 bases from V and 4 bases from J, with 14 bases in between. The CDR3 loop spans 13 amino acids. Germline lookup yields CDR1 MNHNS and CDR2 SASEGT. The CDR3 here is CASSLMRGETQYF. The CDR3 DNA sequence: TGTGCCAGCTCCCTCATGCGGGGAGAGACCCAGTACTTC.

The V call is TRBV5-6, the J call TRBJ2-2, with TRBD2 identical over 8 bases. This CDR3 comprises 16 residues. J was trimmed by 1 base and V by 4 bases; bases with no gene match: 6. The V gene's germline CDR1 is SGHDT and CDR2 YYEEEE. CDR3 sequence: CASSPLAVVNTGELFF. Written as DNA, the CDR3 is TGTGCCAGCAGCCCACTAGCGGTGGTGAACACCGGGGAGCTGTTTTTT.

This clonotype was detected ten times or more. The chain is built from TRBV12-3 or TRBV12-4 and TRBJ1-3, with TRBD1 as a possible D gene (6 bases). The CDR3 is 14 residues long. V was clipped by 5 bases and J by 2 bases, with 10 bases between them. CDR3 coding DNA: TGTGCCAGCAGTGCCGACAGGACTGGAAACACCATATATTTT. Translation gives CASSADRTGNTIYF.

The CDR3 sequence is CASNQSLLPGPTAGQFF. As DNA, the CDR3 is TGTGCCAGTAACCAATCCCTACTCCCTGGCCCCACGGCGGGGCAGTTCTTC. The rearrangement uses TRBV19 and TRBJ2-1; D may be TRBD2 (5 bases). Germline V CDR1 and CDR2: LNHDA, SQIVND (reference sequence). V was cut by 7 bases and J by 12 bases, with 31 bases left in between. This CDR3 comprises 17 residues.

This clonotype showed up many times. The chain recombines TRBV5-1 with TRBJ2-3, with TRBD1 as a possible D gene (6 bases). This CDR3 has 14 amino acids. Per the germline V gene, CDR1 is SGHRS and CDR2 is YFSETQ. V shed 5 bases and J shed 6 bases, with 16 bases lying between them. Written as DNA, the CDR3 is TGCGCCAGCAGGGAGATAGGGGGTCACGATACGCAGTATTTT. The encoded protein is CASREIGGHDTQYF.

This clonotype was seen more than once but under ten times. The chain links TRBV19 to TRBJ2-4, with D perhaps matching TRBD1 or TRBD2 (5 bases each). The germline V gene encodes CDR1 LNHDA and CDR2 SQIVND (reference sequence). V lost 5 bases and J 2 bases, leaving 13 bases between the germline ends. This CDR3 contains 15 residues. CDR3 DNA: TGTGCCAGTAGTCGGGGCCTGATAACCAAAAACATTCAGTACTTC. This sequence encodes CASSRGLITKNIQYF.

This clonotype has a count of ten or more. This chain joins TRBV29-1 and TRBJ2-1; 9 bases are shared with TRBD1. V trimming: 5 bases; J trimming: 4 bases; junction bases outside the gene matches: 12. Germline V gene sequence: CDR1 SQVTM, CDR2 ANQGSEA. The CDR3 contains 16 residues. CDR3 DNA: TGCAGCGTTCCCCCGGGACAGGGAACAGGGTACAATGAGCAGTTCTTC. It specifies CSVPPGQGTGYNEQFF.

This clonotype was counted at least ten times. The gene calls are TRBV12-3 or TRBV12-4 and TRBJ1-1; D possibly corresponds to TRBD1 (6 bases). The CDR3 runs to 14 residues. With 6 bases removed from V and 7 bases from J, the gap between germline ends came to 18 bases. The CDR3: CASRPGGGISEAFF. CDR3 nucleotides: TGTGCCAGCAGGCCCGGGGGCGGGATAAGTGAAGCTTTCTTT.

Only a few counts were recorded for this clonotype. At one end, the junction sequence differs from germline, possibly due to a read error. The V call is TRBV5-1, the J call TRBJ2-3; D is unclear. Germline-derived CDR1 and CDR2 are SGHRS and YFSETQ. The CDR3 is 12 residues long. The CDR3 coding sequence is TGCGCCAGCAGCTTGGCCACGGACGCCTGGTACTTC. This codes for CASSLATDAWYF.

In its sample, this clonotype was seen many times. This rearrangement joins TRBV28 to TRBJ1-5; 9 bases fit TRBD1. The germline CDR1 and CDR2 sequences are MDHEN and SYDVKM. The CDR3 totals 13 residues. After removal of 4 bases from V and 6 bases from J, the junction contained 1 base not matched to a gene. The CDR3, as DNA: TGTGCCAGCAGTTCGACAGGGGGTCAGCCCCAGCATTTT. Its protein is CASSSTGGQPQHF.

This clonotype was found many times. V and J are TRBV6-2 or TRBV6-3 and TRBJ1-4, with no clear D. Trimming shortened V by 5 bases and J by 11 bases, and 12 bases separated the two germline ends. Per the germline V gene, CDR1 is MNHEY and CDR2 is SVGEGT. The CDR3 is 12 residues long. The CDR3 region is CASSIRSEKLFF. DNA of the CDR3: TGTGCCAGCAGTATAAGGAGCGAGAAACTGTTTTTT.

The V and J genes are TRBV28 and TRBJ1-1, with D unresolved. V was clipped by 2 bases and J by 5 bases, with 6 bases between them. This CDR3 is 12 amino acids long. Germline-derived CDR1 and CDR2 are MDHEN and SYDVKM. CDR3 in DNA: TGTGCCAGCAGTTTACGAAGGACTGAAGCTTTCTTT. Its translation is CASSLRRTEAFF.

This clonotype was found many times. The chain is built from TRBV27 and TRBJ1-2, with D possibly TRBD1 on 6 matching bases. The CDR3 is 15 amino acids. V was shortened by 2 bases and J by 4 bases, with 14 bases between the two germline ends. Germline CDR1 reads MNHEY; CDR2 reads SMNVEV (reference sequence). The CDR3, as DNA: TGTGCCAGCAGTTTACAGGGGAGGAGTGGCTATGGCTACACCTTC. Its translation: CASSLQGRSGYGYTF.

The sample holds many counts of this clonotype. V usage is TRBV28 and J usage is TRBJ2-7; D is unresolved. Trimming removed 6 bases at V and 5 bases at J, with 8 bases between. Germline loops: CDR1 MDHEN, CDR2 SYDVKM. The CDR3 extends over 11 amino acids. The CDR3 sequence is CASSLTNEQYF. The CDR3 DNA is TGTGCCAGCAGCCTGACCAACGAGCAGTACTTC. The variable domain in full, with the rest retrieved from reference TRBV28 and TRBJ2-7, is DVKVTQSSRYLVKRTGEKVFLECVQDMDHENMFWYRQDPGLGLRLIYFSYDVKMKEKGDIPEGYSVSREKKERFSLILESASTNQTSMYLCASSLTNEQYFGPGTRLTVT.

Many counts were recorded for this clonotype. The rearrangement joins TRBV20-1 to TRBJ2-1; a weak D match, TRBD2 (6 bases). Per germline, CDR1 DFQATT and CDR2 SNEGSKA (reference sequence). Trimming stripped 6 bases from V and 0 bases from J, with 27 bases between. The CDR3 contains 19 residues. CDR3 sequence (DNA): TGCAGTGCCTCGGGCGGGGCCTGGGCGGCTGTTAGCTCCTACAATGAGCAGTTCTTC. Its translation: CSASGGAWAAVSSYNEQFF.

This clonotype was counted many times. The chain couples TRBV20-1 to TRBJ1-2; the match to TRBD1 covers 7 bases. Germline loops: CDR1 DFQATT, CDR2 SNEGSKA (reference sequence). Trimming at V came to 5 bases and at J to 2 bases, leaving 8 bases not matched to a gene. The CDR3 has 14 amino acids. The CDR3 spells CSAPDVGGNYGYTF. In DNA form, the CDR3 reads TGCAGTGCTCCCGATGTAGGGGGCAACTATGGCTACACCTTC.

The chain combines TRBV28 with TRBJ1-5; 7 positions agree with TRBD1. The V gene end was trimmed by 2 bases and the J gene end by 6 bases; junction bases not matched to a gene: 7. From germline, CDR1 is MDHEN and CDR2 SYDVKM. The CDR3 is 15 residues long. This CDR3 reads CASSLIQGTGQPQHF. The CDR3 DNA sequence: TGTGCCAGCAGTTTAATACAGGGGACGGGTCAGCCCCAGCATTTT.